A single sample is the source of the 10 T cell receptor beta chains below, sequenced in a study of blood T cells in healthy people across ages. The use of a sample-barcoded 5' primer and a J-beta primer mix characterized a second PCR of roughly 6 to 11 cycles. From the 5' RACE reads, TCRdb called clonotypes with MiXCR, one entry per CDR3 protein. The top ten hold under 15% of the sample, which has hundreds of thousands of distinct CDR3 sequences, under 40% seen once. Input material: blood. These receptors were taken from a man aged 18-30 years in good health.

In its sample, this clonotype was seen a few times. The V and J genes are TRBV29-1 and TRBJ2-7; 8 nucleotides align to TRBD1. This CDR3 contains 16 residues. Germline lookup yields CDR1 SQVTM and CDR2 ANQGSEA. V was clipped by 3 bases and J by 2 bases; unmatched bases: 12. This CDR3 reads CSVDETGQGPTYEQYF. Written as DNA, the CDR3 is TGCAGCGTTGATGAAACCGGACAGGGACCTACCTACGAGCAGTACTTC.

The V and J genes are TRBV20-1 and TRBJ2-3; 9 bases agree with TRBD2. Germline V gene sequence: CDR1 DFQATT, CDR2 SNEGSKA (reference sequence). The CDR3 has 14 amino acids. The trim removed 3 bases at V and 5 bases at J, leaving 6 bases unmatched. The CDR3 sequence is CSASVAGGGDTQYF. The CDR3 DNA sequence: TGCAGTGCTAGCGTGGCGGGGGGGGGAGATACGCAGTATTTT.

V usage is TRBV14 and J usage is TRBJ2-1; TRBD2 matches 7 bases. V dropped 0 bases and J dropped 13; count of bases not matched to a gene: 12. Germline V gene data show CDR1 as SGHDN and CDR2 as FVKESK. This CDR3 comprises 15 residues. The CDR3 sequence: CASSQDRTRETFQFF. CDR3 sequence (DNA): TGTGCCAGCAGCCAAGATCGGACGCGGGAGACGTTTCAGTTCTTC.

This clonotype was picked up many times. The gene calls are TRBV5-1 and TRBJ2-5; D remains ambiguous. CDR3 length: 13 amino acids. V gave up 0 bases and J gave up 5 bases, with 8 bases separating them. Germline values: CDR1 SGHRS, CDR2 YFSETQ. The CDR3 here is CASSLEQTETQYF. CDR3 coding DNA: TGCGCCAGCAGCTTGGAGCAGACGGAGACCCAGTACTTC.

This clonotype showed up just a few times. The rearrangement uses TRBV27 and TRBJ1-2, with D tentatively TRBD1 (5 bases). V lost 3 bases to trimming and J lost 6 bases, with 8 bases between them. The germline V gene has CDR1 MNHEY and CDR2 SMNVEV (reference sequence). CDR3 size: 12 residues. CDR3 in amino acids: CASSFGGDGYTF. In nucleotides, the CDR3 is TGTGCCAGCAGTTTTGGGGGTGATGGCTACACCTTC.

The chain recombines TRBV28 with TRBJ2-2, with TRBD2 as a possible D gene (5 bases). The V and J ends lost 2 bases and 4 bases respectively, with 17 bases between them. The CDR3 is 17 residues long. Germline V CDR1 and CDR2: MDHEN, SYDVKM. The CDR3 sequence: CASSLVLDSGVTGELFF. CDR3 nucleotides: TGTGCCAGCAGTTTAGTATTGGACTCCGGGGTCACCGGGGAGCTGTTTTTT.

The chain links TRBV19 to TRBJ2-4; TRBD1 aligns across 8 bases. The CDR3 is 17 amino acids. V lost 1 base, J lost 0 bases, and 5 bases stayed unmatched. The germline CDR1 and CDR2 sequences are LNHDA and SQIVND (reference sequence). The CDR3 sequence: CASSIGQGAVAKNIQYF. CDR3 DNA: TGTGCCAGTAGTATAGGCCAGGGGGCTGTAGCCAAAAACATTCAGTACTTC.

The rearrangement joins TRBV27 to TRBJ2-7, with 10 bases that match TRBD1. The CDR3 has 16 amino acids. CDR1 is MNHEY and CDR2 is SMNVEV in the germline V gene (reference sequence). V dropped 7 bases and J dropped 5; count of bases not matched to a gene: 14. The CDR3 reads CASTSGTGVGFNEQYF. The CDR3 region has the DNA TGTGCCAGCACATCCGGGACAGGGGTCGGTTTTAACGAGCAGTACTTC.

The gene calls are TRBV2 and TRBJ2-2; D is unresolved. The CDR3 has 16 amino acids. Looked up from germline, CDR1 is SNHLY and CDR2 is FYNNEI. V gave up 3 bases and J gave up 4 bases, with 15 bases separating them. CDR3 coding DNA: TGTGCCAGCAGTGAGTCTCTATTAGGTGTCACCGGGGAGCTGTTTTTT. This encodes CASSESLLGVTGELFF.

This sequence joins TRBV4-3 and TRBJ2-1; D is uncertain. The end of the DNA is better explained by TRBJ2-7, so the J call may be wrong. Germline lookup yields CDR1 LGHNA and CDR2 YSLEER. The CDR3 sequence is 14 residues long. The CDR3 coding sequence is TGCGCCAGCAGCCAAGGAAGATCAGACAATGAGCAGTACTTC. Residues: CASSQGRSDNEQYF.